The 9 T cell receptor beta chains given below trace back to one sample, sequenced in a study of cytomegalovirus exposure and HLA in healthy donors. The PCR made use of 60 Vbeta and 13 Jbeta primers. Assay used: immunoSEQ multiplex PCR; TCRdb lists only in-frame clones, some missing. The table has under 150,000 clones, around 78% seen once; the top ten hold 5% to 7.5%. Sequenced material: PBMCs. These receptors were taken from a woman between 35 and 50 years old in good health and CMV-seropositive.

This clone has only a few counts. The rearrangement links TRBV6-5 to TRBJ2-1; weak D call: TRBD2 (5 bases). CDR1 and CDR2 from the germline V gene are MNHEY and SVGAGI. The CDR3 contains 14 residues. The ends were cut back, 6 bases at V and 9 bases at J, with 18 bases in the middle. CDR3: CASRGDILNGEQFF. CDR3 coding DNA: TGTGCCAGCAGGGGAGACATACTGAACGGTGAGCAGTTCTTC.

V usage is TRBV5-1 and J usage is TRBJ2-3, with TRBD1 matching 8 bases. The CDR3 has 14 residues. Germline V gene lookup returns CDR1 SGHRS and CDR2 YFSETQ. V lost 6 bases and J lost 6; bases outside the gene matches: 9. The CDR3 loop is CASTETGVADTQYF. The CDR3 DNA reads as TGCGCCAGCACGGAGACAGGGGTTGCGGATACGCAGTATTTT.

This clone has more than one count but fewer than ten. The rearrangement joins TRBV18 to TRBJ2-1, with D tentatively TRBD1 (5 bases). Trimming cost V 4 bases and J 2 bases, with 15 bases left between them. This CDR3 spans 16 amino acids. CDR1 KGHSH and CDR2 LQKENI come from the germline V gene. CDR3 nucleotide sequence: TGTGCCAGCTCACTAGCCCTACGCAGGGCCTACAATGAGCAGTTCTTC. Translating it yields CASSLALRRAYNEQFF.

About this clone itself: Within the sample, other DNA sequences also encode this same CDR3. This chain uses TRBV18 with TRBJ2-7, with 9 bases aligning to TRBD1. CDR1 KGHSH and CDR2 LQKENI come from the germline V gene. V was pared by 6 bases and J by 7 bases, with 10 bases of the junction left unmatched. This CDR3 spans 14 amino acids. CDR3 DNA: TGTGCCAGCTCCCCCGGGACAGGGTTTCGGGAGCAGTACTTC. Encoded protein: CASSPGTGFREQYF.

This chain uses TRBV4-2 with TRBJ2-7; 8 bases map to TRBD2. Looked up from germline, CDR1 is LGHNA and CDR2 is YNFKEQ. The CDR3 is 17 amino acids. V was pared by 0 bases and J by 1 base, with 8 bases of the junction left unmatched. CDR3 sequence: CASSQEVVGRDSYEQYF. Written as DNA, the CDR3 is TGTGCCAGCAGCCAAGAAGTTGTCGGGAGGGATTCCTACGAGCAGTACTTC.

Here the CDR3 DNA reads TGTGCCAGCAGCTTCTTAGCGGGAGAGCCCCGGGAGCTGTTTTTT. The encoded protein is CASSFLAGEPRELFF. J is TRBJ2-2 and V is TRBV7-2; 9 nucleotides align to TRBD2. Germline assignment: CDR1 SGHTA and CDR2 FQGNSA. The CDR3 sequence is 15 residues long. V gave up 3 bases and J gave up 9 bases; unmatched junction bases: 8. Full variable domain (missing parts from reference TRBV7-2 and TRBJ2-2): GAGVSQSPSNKVTEKGKDVELRCDPISGHTALYWYRQSLGQGLEFLIYFQGNSAPDKSGLPSDRFSAERTGGSVSTLTIQRTQQEDSAVYLCASSFLAGEPRELFFGEGSRLTVL.

This chain links TRBV6-5 with TRBJ2-6; D is undetermined. Germline V gene sequence: CDR1 MNHEY, CDR2 SVGAGI. Trimming stripped 1 base from V and 4 bases from J, with 8 bases between. This CDR3 has 15 residues. The chain's CDR3 is CASSYLGAGANVLTF. CDR3 sequence (DNA): TGTGCCAGCAGTTACTTGGGCGCAGGGGCCAACGTCCTGACTTTC.

The V call is TRBV5-1, the J call TRBJ2-3; the D is unclear. Per the germline V gene, CDR1 is SGHRS and CDR2 is YFSETQ. CDR3 length: 13 residues. The V gene lost 4 bases and the J gene lost 2 bases, with 8 bases spanning the gap. CDR3 amino acids: CASSATTTDTQYF. CDR3 bases: TGCGCCAGCAGCGCCACTACCACAGATACGCAGTATTTT.

The gene calls are TRBV4-2 and TRBJ2-1; 8 bases line up with TRBD2. The CDR3 is made up of 16 amino acids. Germline CDR1 LGHNA, CDR2 YNFKEQ. The J segment lost 7 bases and the V segment lost 0 bases, leaving 8 bases of the junction unmatched. The DNA for the CDR3 is TGTGCCAGCAGCCAAGAAGGGACTAGAGTCCTAAATGAGCAGTTCTTC. It specifies CASSQEGTRVLNEQFF.